This TCR beta chain comes out of a study of sequential checkpoint blockade in melanoma. In the study overall: Patients were randomized 1:1 to nivolumab-then-ipilimumab or ipilimumab-then-nivolumab first-line.

Assay: immunoSEQ multiplex PCR; the TCRdb copy retains only in-frame clones and omits some. The data contain 40,000 or so clones, roughly 85% of them singletons. CDR3 size: 15 residues. Germline CDR1 is MNHEY and CDR2 is SMNVEV (reference sequence). The V and J ends lost 5 bases and 1 base, in that order; junction bases with no gene match: 7. As to treatment: randomized to nivolumab then ipilimumab (arm A) or the reverse (arm B). None of the patients previously received DNA-damaging chemotherapy. V and J are TRBV27 and TRBJ1-1, with 7 bases fitting TRBD1. The source was CD8+ T cells sorted from blood (inferred from file names), collected from a patient given nivolumab and ipilimumab in sequence. This receptor was obtained from a human donor with melanoma. CDR3 nucleotide sequence: TGTGCCAGCAGTCCGGGACAGCCGGGGAACACTGAAGCTTTCTTT. Protein sequence: CASSPGQPGNTEAFF.